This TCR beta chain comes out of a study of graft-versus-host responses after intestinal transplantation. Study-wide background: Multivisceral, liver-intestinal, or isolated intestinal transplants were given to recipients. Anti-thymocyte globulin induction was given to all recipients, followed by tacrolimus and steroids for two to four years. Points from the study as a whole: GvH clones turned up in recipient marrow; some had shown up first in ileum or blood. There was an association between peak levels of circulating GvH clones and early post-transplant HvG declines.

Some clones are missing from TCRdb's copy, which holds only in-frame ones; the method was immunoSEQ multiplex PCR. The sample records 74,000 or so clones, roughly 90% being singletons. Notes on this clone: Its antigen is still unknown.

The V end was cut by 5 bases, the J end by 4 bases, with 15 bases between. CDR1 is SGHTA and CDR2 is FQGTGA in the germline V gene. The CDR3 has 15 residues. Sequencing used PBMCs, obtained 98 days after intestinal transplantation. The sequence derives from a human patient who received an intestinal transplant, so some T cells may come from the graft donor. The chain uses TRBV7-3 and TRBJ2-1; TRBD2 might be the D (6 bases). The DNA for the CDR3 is TGTGCCAGCAGCCAGTCGGGGGATCCTTACAATGAGCAGTTCTTC. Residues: CASSQSGDPYNEQFF.